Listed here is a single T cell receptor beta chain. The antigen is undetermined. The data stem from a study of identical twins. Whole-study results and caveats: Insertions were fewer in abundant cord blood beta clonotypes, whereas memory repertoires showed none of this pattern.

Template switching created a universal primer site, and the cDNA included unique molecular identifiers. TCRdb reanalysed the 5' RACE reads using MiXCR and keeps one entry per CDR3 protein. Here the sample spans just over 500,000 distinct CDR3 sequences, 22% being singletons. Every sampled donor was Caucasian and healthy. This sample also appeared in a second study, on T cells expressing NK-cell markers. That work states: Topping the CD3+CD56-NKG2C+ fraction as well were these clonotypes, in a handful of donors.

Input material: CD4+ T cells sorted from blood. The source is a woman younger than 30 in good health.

This CDR3 reads CSARVGRLEYYNEQFF. The CDR3 DNA reads as TGCAGTGCTAGAGTTGGTCGTCTAGAATACTACAATGAGCAGTTCTTC. The V and J genes are TRBV20-1 and TRBJ2-1; D is unresolved. CDR3 size: 16 residues. V was trimmed by 1 base and J by 3 bases, leaving 16 bases between them. Germline V gene lookup returns CDR1 DFQATT and CDR2 SNEGSKA (reference sequence).